This record covers a single T cell receptor beta chain. What it recognizes is unknown. Assay used: immunoSEQ multiplex PCR; TCRdb lists only in-frame clones, some missing. This sample carries roughly 60,000 clones, around 90% of them seen once, and the ten largest clones take over 2%. The record originates from a study of cytomegalovirus exposure and HLA in healthy donors. Study overall: The use of the same platform for the 95 to 150 validation repertoires and the approximately 690 first-cohort repertoires was reported by a later analysis.

V lost 0 bases and J lost 5, with 11 bases in between. CDR3 size: 15 residues. Looked up from germline, CDR1 is SGHTA and CDR2 is FQGNSA. Study results and caveats: Reported results showed that the classifier diagnosed cytomegalovirus status with high specificity and sensitivity. Rare TCR sequences predominated, though certain public TCRs were found in many donors.

J is TRBJ2-1 and V is TRBV7-2; D unclear. The sample consisted of PBMCs. This TCR was recovered from a woman in her thirties in good health and CMV-seronegative. CDR3 sequence: CASSLAPARNNEQFF. The DNA of the CDR3 is TGTGCCAGCAGCTTAGCGCCAGCGAGAAACAATGAGCAGTTCTTC. Full variable domain (missing parts from reference TRBV7-2 and TRBJ2-1): GAGVSQSPSNKVTEKGKDVELRCDPISGHTALYWYRQSLGQGLEFLIYFQGNSAPDKSGLPSDRFSAERTGGSVSTLTIQRTQQEDSAVYLCASSLAPARNNEQFFGPGTRLTVL.